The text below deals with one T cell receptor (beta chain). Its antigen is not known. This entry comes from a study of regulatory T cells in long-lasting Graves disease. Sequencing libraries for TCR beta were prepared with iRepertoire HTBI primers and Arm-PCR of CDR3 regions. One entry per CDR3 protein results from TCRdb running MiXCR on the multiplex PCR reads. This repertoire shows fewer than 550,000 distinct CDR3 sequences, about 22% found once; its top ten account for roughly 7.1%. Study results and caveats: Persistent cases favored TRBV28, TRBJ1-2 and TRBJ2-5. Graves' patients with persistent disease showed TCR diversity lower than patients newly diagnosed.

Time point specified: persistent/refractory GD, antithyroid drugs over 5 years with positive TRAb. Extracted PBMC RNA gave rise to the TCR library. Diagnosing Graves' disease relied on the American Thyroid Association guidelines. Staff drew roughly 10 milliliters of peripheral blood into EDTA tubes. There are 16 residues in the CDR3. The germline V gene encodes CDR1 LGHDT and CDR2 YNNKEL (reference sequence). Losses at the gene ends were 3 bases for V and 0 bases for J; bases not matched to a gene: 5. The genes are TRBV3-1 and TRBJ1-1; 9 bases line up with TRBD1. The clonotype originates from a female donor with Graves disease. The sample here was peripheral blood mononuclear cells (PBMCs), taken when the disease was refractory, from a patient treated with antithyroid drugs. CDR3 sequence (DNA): TGTGCCAGCAGCCAGGGACAGGGTCCATTGAACACTGAAGCTTTCTTT. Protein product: CASSQGQGPLNTEAFF.